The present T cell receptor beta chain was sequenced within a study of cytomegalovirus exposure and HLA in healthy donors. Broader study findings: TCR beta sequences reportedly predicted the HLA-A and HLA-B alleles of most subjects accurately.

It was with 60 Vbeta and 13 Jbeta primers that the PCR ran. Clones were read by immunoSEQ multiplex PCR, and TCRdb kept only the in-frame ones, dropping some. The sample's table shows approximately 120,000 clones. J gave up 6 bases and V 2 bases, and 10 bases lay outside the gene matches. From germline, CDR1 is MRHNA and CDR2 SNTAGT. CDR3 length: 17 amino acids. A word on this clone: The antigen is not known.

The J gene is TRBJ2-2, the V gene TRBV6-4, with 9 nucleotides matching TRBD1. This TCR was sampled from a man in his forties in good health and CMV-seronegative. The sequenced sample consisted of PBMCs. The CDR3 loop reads CASSDASGTGRAGELFF. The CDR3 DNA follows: TGTGCCAGCAGTGACGCCTCCGGGACAGGGCGCGCCGGGGAGCTGTTTTTT.